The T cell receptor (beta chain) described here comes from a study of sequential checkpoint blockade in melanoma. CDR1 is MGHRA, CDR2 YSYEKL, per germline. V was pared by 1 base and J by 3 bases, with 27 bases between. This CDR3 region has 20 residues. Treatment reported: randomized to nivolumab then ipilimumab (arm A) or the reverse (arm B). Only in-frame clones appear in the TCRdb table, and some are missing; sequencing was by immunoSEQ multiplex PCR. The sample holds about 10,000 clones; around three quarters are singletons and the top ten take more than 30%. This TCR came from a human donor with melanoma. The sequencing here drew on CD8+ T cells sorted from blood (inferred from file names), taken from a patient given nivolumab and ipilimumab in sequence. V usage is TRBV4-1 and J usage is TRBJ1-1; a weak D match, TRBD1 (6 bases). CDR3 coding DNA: TGCGCCAGCAGCCAAGCCTACCGGTCCGGGACACCAAAGGGCGACACTGAAGCTTTCTTT. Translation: CASSQAYRSGTPKGDTEAFF.